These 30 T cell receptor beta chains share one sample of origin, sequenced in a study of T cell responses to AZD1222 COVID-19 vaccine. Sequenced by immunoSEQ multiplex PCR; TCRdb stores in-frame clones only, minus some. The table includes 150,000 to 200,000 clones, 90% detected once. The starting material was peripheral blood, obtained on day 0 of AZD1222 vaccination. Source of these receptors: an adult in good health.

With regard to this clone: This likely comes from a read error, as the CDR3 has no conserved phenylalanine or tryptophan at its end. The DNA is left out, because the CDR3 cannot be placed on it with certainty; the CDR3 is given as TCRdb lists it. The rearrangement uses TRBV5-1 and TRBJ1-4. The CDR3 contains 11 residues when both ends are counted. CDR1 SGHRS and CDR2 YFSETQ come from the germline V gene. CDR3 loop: CASSLAGGGDL.

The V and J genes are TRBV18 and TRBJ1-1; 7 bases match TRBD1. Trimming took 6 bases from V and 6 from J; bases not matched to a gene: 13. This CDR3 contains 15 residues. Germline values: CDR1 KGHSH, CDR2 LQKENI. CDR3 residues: CASSRGGAGSAEAFF. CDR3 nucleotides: TGTGCCAGCTCTCGAGGGGGCGCTGGGTCCGCTGAAGCTTTCTTT. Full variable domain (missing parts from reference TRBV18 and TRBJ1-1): NAGVMQNPRHLVRRRGQEARLRCSPMKGHSHVYWYRQLPEEGLKFMVYLQKENIIDESGMPKERFSAEFPKEGPSILRIQQVVRGDSAAYFCASSRGGAGSAEAFFGQGTRLTVV.

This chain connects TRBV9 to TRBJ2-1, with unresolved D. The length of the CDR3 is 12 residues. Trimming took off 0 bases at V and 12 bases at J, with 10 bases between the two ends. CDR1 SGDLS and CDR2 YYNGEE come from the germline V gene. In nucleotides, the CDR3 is TGTGCCAGCAGCGTAGGCTCGGTGGGGCAGTTCTTC. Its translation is CASSVGSVGQFF.

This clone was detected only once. CDR3 nucleotide sequence: TGTGCCAGCAGCCAAGGGGGAGCGGGGGGCACAGATACGCAGTATTTT. As protein: CASSQGGAGGTDTQYF. The chain couples TRBV4-2 to TRBJ2-3; 8 bases align to TRBD2. Germline V gene sequence: CDR1 LGHNA, CDR2 YNFKEQ. Germline trimming cut 1 base from V and 1 base from J; bases unmatched to any gene: 4. The CDR3 spans 16 residues.

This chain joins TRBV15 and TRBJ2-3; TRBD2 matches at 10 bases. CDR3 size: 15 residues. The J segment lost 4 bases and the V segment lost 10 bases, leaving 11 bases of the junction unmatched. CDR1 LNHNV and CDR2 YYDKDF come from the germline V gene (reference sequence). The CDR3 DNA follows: TGTGCCATCACCGATAGCGGGGGGCCCTCAGATACGCAGTATTTT. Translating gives CAITDSGGPSDTQYF.

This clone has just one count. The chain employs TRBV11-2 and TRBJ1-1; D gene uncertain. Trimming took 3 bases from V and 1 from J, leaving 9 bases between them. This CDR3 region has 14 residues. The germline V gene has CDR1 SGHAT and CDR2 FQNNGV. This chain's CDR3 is CASSLLEGNTEAFF. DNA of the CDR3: TGTGCCAGCAGCTTGTTAGAGGGGAACACTGAAGCTTTCTTT.

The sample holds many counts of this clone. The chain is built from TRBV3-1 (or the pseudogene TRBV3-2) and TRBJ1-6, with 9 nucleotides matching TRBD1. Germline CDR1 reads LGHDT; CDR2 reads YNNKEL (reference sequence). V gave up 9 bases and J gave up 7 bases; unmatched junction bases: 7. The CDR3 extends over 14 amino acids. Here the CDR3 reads CASMTGGGNSPLHF. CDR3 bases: TGTGCCAGTATGACAGGGGGAGGGAATTCACCCCTCCACTTT.

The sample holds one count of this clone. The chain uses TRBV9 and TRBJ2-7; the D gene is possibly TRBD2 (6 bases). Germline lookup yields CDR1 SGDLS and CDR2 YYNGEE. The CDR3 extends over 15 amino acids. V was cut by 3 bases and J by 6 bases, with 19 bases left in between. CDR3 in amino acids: CASSAVAPDGGEQYF. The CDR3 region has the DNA TGTGCCAGCAGCGCGGTAGCGCCGGACGGGGGCGAGCAGTACTTC.

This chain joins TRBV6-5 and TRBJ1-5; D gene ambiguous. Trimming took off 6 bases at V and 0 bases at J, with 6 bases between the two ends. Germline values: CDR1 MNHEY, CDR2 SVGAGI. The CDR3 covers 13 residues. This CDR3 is CASSYHSNQPQHF. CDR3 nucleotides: TGTGCCAGCAGCTACCATAGCAATCAGCCCCAGCATTTT.

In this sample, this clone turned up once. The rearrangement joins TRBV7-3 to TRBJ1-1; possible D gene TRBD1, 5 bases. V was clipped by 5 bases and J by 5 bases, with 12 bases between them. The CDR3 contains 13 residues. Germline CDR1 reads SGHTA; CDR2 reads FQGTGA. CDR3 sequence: CASSQGVGTEAFF. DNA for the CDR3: TGTGCCAGCAGCCAGGGTGTTGGGACTGAAGCTTTCTTT. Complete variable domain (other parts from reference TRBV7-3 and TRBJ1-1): GAGVSQTPSNKVTEKGKYVELRCDPISGHTALYWYRQSLGQGPEFLIYFQGTGAADDSGLPNDRFFAVRPEGSVSTLKIQRTERGDSAVYLCASSQGVGTEAFFGQGTRLTVV.

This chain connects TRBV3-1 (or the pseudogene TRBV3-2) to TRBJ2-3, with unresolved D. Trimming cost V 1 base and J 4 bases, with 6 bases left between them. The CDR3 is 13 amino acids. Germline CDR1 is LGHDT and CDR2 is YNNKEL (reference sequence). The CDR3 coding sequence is TGTGCCAGCAGCCAAGGTCTAGCAGATACGCAGTATTTT. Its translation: CASSQGLADTQYF.

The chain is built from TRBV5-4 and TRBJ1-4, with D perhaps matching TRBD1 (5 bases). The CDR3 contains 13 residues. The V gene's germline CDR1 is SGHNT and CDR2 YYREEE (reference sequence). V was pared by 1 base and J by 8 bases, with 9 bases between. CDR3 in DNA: TGTGCCAGCAGCTTGAAGGGGAACGAAAAACTGTTTTTT. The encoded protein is CASSLKGNEKLFF. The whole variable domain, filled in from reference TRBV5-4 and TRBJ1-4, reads ETGVTQSPTHLIKTRGQQVTLRCSSQSGHNTVSWYQQALGQGPQFIFQYYREEENGRGNFPPRFSGLQFPNYSSELNVNALELDDSALYLCASSLKGNEKLFFGSGTQLSVL.

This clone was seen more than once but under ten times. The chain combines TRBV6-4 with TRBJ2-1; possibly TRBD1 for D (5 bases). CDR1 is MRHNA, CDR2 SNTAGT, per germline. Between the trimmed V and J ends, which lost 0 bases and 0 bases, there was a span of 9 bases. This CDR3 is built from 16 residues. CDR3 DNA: TGTGCCAGCAGTGACTCGATAGGGGTCTCCTACAATGAGCAGTTCTTC. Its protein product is CASSDSIGVSYNEQFF.

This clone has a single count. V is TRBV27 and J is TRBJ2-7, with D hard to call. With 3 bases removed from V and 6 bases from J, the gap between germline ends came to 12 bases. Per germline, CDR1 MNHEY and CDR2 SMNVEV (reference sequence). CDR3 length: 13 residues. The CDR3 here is CASSLTRSFEQYF. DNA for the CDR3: TGTGCCAGCAGTTTGACACGGTCTTTCGAGCAGTACTTC.

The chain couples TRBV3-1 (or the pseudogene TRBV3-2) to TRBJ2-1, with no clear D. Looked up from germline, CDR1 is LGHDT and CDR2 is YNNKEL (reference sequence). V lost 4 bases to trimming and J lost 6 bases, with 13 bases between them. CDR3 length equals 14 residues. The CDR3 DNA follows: TGTGCCAGCAGCCGTGTTGCCCCTTCCAATGAGCAGTTCTTC. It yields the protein CASSRVAPSNEQFF.

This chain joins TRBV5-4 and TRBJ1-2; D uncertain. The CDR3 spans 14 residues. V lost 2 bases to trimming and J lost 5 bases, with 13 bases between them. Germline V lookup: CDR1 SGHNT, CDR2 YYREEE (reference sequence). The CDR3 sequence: CASSFSGRPYGYTF. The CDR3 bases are TGTGCCAGCAGCTTCTCAGGAAGACCTTATGGCTACACCTTC. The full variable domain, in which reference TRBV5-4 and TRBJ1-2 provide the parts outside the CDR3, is ETGVTQSPTHLIKTRGQQVTLRCSSQSGHNTVSWYQQALGQGPQFIFQYYREEENGRGNFPPRFSGLQFPNYSSELNVNALELDDSALYLCASSFSGRPYGYTFGSGTRLTVV.

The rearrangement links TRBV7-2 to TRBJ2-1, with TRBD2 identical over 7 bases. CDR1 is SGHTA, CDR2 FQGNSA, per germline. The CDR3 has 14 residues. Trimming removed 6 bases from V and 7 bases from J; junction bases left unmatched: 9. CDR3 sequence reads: CASRNSGAGNEQFF. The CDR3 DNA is TGTGCCAGCAGGAACAGCGGGGCAGGGAATGAGCAGTTCTTC. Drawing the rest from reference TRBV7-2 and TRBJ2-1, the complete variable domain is GAGVSQSPSNKVTEKGKDVELRCDPISGHTALYWYRQSLGQGLEFLIYFQGNSAPDKSGLPSDRFSAERTGGSVSTLTIQRTQQEDSAVYLCASRNSGAGNEQFFGPGTRLTVL.

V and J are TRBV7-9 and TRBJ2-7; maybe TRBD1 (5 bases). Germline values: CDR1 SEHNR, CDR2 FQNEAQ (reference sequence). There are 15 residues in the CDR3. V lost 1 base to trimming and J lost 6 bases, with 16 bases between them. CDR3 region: CASSLDRKHVGEQYF. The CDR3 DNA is TGTGCCAGCAGCTTAGACAGGAAACACGTCGGCGAGCAGTACTTC. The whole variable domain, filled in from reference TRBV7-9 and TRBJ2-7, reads DTGVSQNPRHKITKRGQNVTFRCDPISEHNRLYWYRQTLGQGPEFLTYFQNEAQLEKSRLLSDRFSAERPKGSFSTLEIQRTEQGDSAMYLCASSLDRKHVGEQYFGPGTRLTVT.

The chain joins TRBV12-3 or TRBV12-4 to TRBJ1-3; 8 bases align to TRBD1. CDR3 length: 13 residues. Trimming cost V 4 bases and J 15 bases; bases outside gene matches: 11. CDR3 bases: TGTGCCAGCAGTTCAACCCTTCCGGGACAGGCATATTTT. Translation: CASSSTLPGQAYF.

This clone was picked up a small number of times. CDR3 residues: CATFATGGVSYEQYF. CDR3 DNA sequence: TGTGCCACTTTCGCCACCGGGGGGGTATCCTACGAGCAGTACTTC. The chain carries TRBV24-1 and TRBJ2-7; 8 bases match TRBD2. V dropped 10 bases and J dropped 1; count of bases not matched to a gene: 11. From germline, CDR1 is KGHDR and CDR2 SFDVKD. CDR3 length: 15 amino acids.

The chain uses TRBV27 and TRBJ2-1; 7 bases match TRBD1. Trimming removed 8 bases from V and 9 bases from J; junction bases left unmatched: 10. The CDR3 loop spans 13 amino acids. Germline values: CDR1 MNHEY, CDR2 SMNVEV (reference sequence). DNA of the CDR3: TGTGCCAGCGCGTTTGGGGCAGGGGGTGAGCAGTTCTTC. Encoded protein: CASAFGAGGEQFF.

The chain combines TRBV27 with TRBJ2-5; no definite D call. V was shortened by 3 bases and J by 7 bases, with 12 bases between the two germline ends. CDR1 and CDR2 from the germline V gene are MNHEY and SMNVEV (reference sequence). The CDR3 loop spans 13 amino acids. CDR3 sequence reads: CASSLDGVRTQYF. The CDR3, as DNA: TGTGCCAGCAGTTTGGACGGAGTCCGGACCCAGTACTTC.

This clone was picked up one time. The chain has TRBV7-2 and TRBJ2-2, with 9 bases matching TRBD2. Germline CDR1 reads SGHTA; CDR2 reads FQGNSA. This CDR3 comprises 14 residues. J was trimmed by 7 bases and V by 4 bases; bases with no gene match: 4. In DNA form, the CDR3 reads TGTGCCAGCAGCTCGGCGGGGGGGTTCGGGGAGCTGTTTTTT. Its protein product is CASSSAGGFGELFF.

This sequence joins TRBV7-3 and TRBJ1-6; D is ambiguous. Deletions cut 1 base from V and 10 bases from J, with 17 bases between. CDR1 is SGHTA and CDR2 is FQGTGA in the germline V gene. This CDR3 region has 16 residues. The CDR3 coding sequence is TGTGCCAGCAGCTTAAGGCCTCCAGGCCGAGACTCACCCCTCCACTTT. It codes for CASSLRPPGRDSPLHF.

The CDR3 here is CASNSKGQGYEQYF. In DNA form, the CDR3 reads TGTGCCAGCAACTCGAAGGGACAGGGCTACGAGCAGTACTTC. The chain recombines TRBV28 with TRBJ2-7; 9 bases match TRBD1. CDR3 length: 14 amino acids. The junction had 7 bases not matched to a gene; V was cut back by 7 bases and J by 3 bases. Per the germline V gene, CDR1 is MDHEN and CDR2 is SYDVKM.

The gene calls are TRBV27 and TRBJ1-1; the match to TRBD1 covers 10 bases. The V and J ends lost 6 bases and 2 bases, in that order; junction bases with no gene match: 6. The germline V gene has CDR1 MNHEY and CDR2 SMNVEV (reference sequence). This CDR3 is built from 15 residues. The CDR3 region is CASREGQGTNTEAFF. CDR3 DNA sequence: TGTGCCAGCAGAGAGGGACAGGGGACAAACACTGAAGCTTTCTTT.

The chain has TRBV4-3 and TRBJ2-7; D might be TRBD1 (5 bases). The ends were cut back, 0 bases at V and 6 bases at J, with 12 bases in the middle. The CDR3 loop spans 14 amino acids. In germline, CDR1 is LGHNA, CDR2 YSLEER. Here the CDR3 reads CASSQDRVGGEQYF. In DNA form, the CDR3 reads TGCGCCAGCAGCCAAGACAGGGTAGGTGGCGAGCAGTACTTC.

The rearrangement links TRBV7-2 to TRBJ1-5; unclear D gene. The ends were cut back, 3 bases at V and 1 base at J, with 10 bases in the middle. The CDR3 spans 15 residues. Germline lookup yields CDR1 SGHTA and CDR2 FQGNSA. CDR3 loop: CASSFGPGSNQPQHF. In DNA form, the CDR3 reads TGTGCCAGCAGCTTCGGACCTGGCAGCAATCAGCCCCAGCATTTT.

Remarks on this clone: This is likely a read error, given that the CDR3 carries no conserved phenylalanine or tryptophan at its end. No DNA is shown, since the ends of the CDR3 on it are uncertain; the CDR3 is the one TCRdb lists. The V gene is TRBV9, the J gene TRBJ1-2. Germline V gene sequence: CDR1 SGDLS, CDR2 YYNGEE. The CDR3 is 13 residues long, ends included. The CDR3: CASSVVRGGIRLV.

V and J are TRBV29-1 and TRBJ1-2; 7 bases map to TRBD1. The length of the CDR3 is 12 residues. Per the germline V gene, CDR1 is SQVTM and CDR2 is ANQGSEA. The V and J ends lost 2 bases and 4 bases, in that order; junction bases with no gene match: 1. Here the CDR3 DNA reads TGCAGCGTTGAATCAGGGGGCTATGGCTACACCTTC. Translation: CSVESGGYGYTF.